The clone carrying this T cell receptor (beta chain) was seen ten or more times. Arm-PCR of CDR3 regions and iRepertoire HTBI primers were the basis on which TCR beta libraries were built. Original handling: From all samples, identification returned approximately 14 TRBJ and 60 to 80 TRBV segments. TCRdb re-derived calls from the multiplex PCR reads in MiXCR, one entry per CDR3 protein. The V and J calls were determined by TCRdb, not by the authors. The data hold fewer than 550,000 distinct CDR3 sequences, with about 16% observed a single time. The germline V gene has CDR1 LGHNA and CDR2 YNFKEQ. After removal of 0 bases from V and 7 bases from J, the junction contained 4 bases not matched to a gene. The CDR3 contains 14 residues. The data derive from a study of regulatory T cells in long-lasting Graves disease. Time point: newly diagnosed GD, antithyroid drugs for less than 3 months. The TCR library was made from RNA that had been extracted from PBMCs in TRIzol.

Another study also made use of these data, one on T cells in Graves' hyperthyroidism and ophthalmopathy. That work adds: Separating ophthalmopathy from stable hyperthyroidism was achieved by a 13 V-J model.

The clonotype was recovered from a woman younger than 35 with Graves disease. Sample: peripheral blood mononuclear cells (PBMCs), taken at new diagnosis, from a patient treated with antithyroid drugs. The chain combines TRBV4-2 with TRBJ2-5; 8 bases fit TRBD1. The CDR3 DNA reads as TGTGCCAGCAGCCAAGACCAGGGGGCGAGGACCCAGTACTTC. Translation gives CASSQDQGARTQYF.